The TCR beta chain described here comes from a study of blood T cell repertoires in COVID-19. Overall study context: Samples of COVID-19 (acute and convalescent) were obtained from the United States, Italy and Spain. PBMCs, B-cell-depleted T cells, or T cells were the source of the cDNA or gDNA that made up the material.

Per the study methods: Estimation of nucleated cell counts was performed using reference gene primer amplification. Produced via immunoSEQ multiplex PCR; TCRdb's table is partial and in-frame only. The V and J calls and clone size come from that table; D and trimming were worked out from the DNA. Of approximately 56,000 clones in the sample, 80% to 90% were seen once. Seattle patients were enrolled during active infection and followed longitudinally. With 4 bases clipped from V and 5 bases from J, the junction kept 10 bases outside the gene matches. CDR1 SGHRS and CDR2 YFSETQ come from the germline V gene. The CDR3 totals 16 residues.

This chain links TRBV5-1 with TRBJ2-1; 9 positions agree with TRBD1. The clonotype comes from a woman between 55 and 75 years old with COVID-19, enrolled during active disease. Sequenced input: peripheral blood. As DNA, the CDR3 is TGCGCCAGCAGCCCAGGGACAGGGTGGGGGGACAATGAGCAGTTCTTC. It is translated as CASSPGTGWGDNEQFF.